The 31 T cell receptor beta chains in this list originate from one sample, sequenced in a study of T cells in Graves' hyperthyroidism and ophthalmopathy. Amplified TCR beta CDR3 regions came from RNA transcripts. During a first-round RT-PCR of the TCR CDR3, the HTBI primer set was used. From the multiplex PCR reads, TCRdb called clonotypes with MiXCR, one entry per CDR3 protein. Among about 360,000 distinct CDR3 sequences, 20% to 25% were seen once, and the ten largest hold more than 60%. Sequenced sample: blood. The origin of the receptors is a man over 45 with Graves' hyperthyroidism.

This clonotype was seen a few times. The V gene is TRBV4-1, the J gene TRBJ1-2; D not certain. The ends were cut back, 5 bases at V and 0 bases at J, with 10 bases in the middle. CDR1 MGHRA and CDR2 YSYEKL come from the germline V gene. The CDR3 runs 14 residues. The CDR3 DNA follows: TGCGCCAGCAGCTCCACGACCACTAACTATGGCTACACCTTC. This gives the protein CASSSTTTNYGYTF.

V and J are TRBV5-1 and TRBJ2-3; no reliable D call. V dropped 1 base and J dropped 3 bases, with 9 bases sitting between them. Germline values: CDR1 SGHRS, CDR2 YFSETQ. CDR3 length: 14 amino acids. The CDR3 coding sequence is TGCGCCAGCAGCTTGAGTCTAGTTACAGATACGCAGTATTTT. The encoded protein is CASSLSLVTDTQYF.

This sequence joins TRBV6-1 and TRBJ1-5; a possible D gene is TRBD1 (5 bases). CDR3 length equals 14 residues. The germline CDR1 and CDR2 sequences are MNHNS and SASEGT. Between the trimmed V and J ends, which lost 2 bases and 15 bases, there was a span of 20 bases. DNA of the CDR3: TGTGCCAGCAGTGAACATGGGGGGGACCCCCGGATGCATTTT. This translates into CASSEHGGDPRMHF.

The V call is TRBV7-9, the J call TRBJ1-1; TRBD1 agrees at 9 bases. The CDR3 runs to 17 residues. In germline, CDR1 is SEHNR, CDR2 FQNEAQ (reference sequence). Trimming took 4 bases from V and 3 from J; bases not matched to a gene: 12. CDR3 coding DNA: TGTGCCAGCAGCTCCGGGACAGGGAGGATTCGGGACACTGAAGCTTTCTTT. As protein: CASSSGTGRIRDTEAFF.

CDR3 sequence: CASSLPLAAYTDTQYF. The CDR3 DNA is TGTGCCAGCAGCTTACCTCTAGCGGCTTACACAGATACGCAGTATTTT. The V call is TRBV7-9, the J call TRBJ2-3, with TRBD2 matching 7 bases. The CDR3 loop spans 16 amino acids. Germline CDR1 SEHNR, CDR2 FQNEAQ (reference sequence). Trimming at V came to 2 bases and at J to 2 bases, leaving 7 bases not matched to a gene.

V is TRBV13 and J is TRBJ2-7; 11 positions agree with TRBD1. The CDR3 has 15 amino acids. CDR1 and CDR2 (germline): PRHDT, FYEKMQ (reference sequence). Trimming at V came to 6 bases and at J to 4 bases, leaving 8 bases not matched to a gene. The CDR3 DNA is TGTGCCAGCAGTCCGGACAGGGGGCAGCAATACGAGCAGTACTTC. Amino acid sequence: CASSPDRGQQYEQYF.

This clonotype was counted many times. The rearrangement links TRBV6-1 to TRBJ2-5; the D call may be TRBD1 or TRBD2 (5 bases each). Germline V lookup: CDR1 MNHNS, CDR2 SASEGT. The CDR3 covers 13 residues. The V and J ends lost 5 bases and 1 base respectively, with 8 bases between them. The CDR3 loop reads CASSRDPQETQYF. The CDR3 nucleotides read TGTGCCAGCAGTAGGGACCCCCAAGAGACCCAGTACTTC.

This clonotype showed up just a few times. This sequence joins TRBV20-1 and TRBJ2-7; TRBD2 matches at 7 bases. CDR1 and CDR2 from the germline V gene are DFQATT and SNEGSKA (reference sequence). This CDR3 contains 16 residues. Germline trimming cut 5 bases from V and 3 bases from J; bases unmatched to any gene: 16. For the CDR3, the DNA is TGCAGTGCTGCAGCCTCGGCGGCTAGCGGCCTCTACGAGCAGTACTTC. The encoded protein is CSAAASAASGLYEQYF.

The sample holds many counts of this clonotype. This chain links TRBV11-3 with TRBJ1-1, with 9 bases lining up with TRBD1. Germline V CDR1 and CDR2: SGHNT, YENEEA. The V segment lost 1 base and the J segment 6 bases; nucleotides outside the gene matches: 3. This CDR3 has 14 amino acids. CDR3 sequence: CASSLVQGAAEAFF. The CDR3 nucleotides read TGTGCCAGCAGCTTAGTACAGGGGGCCGCTGAAGCTTTCTTT.

The CDR3, as DNA: TGTGCCAGCAGTTTGGCCGATGTGGGCAGATCAAGCAATCAGCCCCAGCATTTT. As protein: CASSLADVGRSSNQPQHF. This chain uses TRBV28 with TRBJ1-5; D uncertain. V lost 3 bases and J lost 1, with 19 bases in between. Germline V CDR1 and CDR2: MDHEN, SYDVKM. The CDR3 spans 18 residues.

This clonotype was detected only a few times. The V gene is TRBV10-3, the J gene TRBJ1-4; D is perhaps TRBD1 (5 bases). Germline V CDR1 and CDR2: ENHRY, SYGVKD. V dropped 3 bases and J dropped 8 bases, with 19 bases sitting between them. The CDR3 totals 16 residues. CDR3 sequence (DNA): TGTGCCATCAGTGACTCTCAAAAAGGGGTGGAAGAAAAACTGTTTTTT. Its protein is CAISDSQKGVEEKLFF.

The table lists this clonotype with a few counts. This chain joins TRBV5-1 and TRBJ2-2; tentatively, D is TRBD2 (6 bases). Per the germline V gene, CDR1 is SGHRS and CDR2 is YFSETQ. Trimming shortened V by 4 bases and J by 5 bases, and 15 bases separated the two germline ends. This CDR3 has 15 residues. Written as DNA, the CDR3 is TGCGCCAGCAGCCCCGGGGGTAGCGGAACCGGGGAGCTGTTTTTT. This translates into CASSPGGSGTGELFF.

This clonotype was counted ten times or more. V usage is TRBV12-3 or TRBV12-4 and J usage is TRBJ2-5; 8 positions match TRBD2. V trimming: 6 bases; J trimming: 5 bases; junction bases outside the gene matches: 11. The CDR3 runs to 15 residues. CDR3 in amino acids: CASSPQAGEGETQYF. The CDR3 coding sequence is TGTGCCAGCAGCCCCCAAGCGGGAGAGGGTGAGACCCAGTACTTC.

There are many counts of this clonotype. The chain joins TRBV2 to TRBJ2-1; 13 bases agree with TRBD2. This CDR3 has 16 residues. Per germline, CDR1 SNHLY and CDR2 FYNNEI. After removal of 8 bases from V and 8 bases from J, the junction contained 12 bases not matched to a gene. CDR3 coding DNA: TGTGCCAGCGTTACTAGCGGGAGGGCCTTAGGTGATGAGCAGTTCTTC. Translation gives CASVTSGRALGDEQFF.

Ten or more counts support this clonotype. V is TRBV3-1 and J is TRBJ2-1; TRBD2 matches 9 bases. V shed 4 bases, J shed 4 bases, and the junction held 11 bases outside the gene matches. CDR3 length: 17 amino acids. Germline CDR1 is LGHDT and CDR2 is YNNKEL (reference sequence). CDR3 sequence: CASSRRGGSGSYNEQFF. The CDR3 nucleotides are TGTGCCAGCAGCCGCCGAGGTGGTAGCGGGAGTTACAATGAGCAGTTCTTC.

This chain links TRBV5-4 with TRBJ2-7; possibly TRBD2 for D (5 bases). The V end lost 4 bases, the J end lost 3 bases, and 14 bases lay between the germline ends. This CDR3 region has 14 residues. From germline, CDR1 is SGHNT and CDR2 YYREEE (reference sequence). In DNA, the CDR3 is TGTGCCAGCAGCAGGGAGCCTGAACGCTACGAGCAGTACTTC. Protein sequence: CASSREPERYEQYF. Supplemented by reference TRBV5-4 and TRBJ2-7, the full variable domain reads ETGVTQSPTHLIKTRGQQVTLRCSSQSGHNTVSWYQQALGQGPQFIFQYYREEENGRGNFPPRFSGLQFPNYSSELNVNALELDDSALYLCASSREPERYEQYFGPGTRLTVT.

This clonotype showed up many times. The chain carries TRBV18 and TRBJ2-5; D is ambiguous. The germline gives CDR1 KGHSH, CDR2 LQKENI. Trimming stripped 3 bases from V and 5 bases from J, with 4 bases between. The CDR3 length is 11 residues. In nucleotides, the CDR3 is TGTGCCAGCTCACCCGACGAGACCCAGTACTTC. Translated, it gives CASSPDETQYF.

This chain joins TRBV20-1 and TRBJ2-5; D possibly corresponds to TRBD2 (5 bases). The V end was cut by 6 bases, the J end by 3 bases, with 17 bases between. Germline CDR1 is DFQATT and CDR2 is SNEGSKA (reference sequence). This CDR3 spans 14 amino acids. CDR3: CSASLAIGEETQYF. The DNA for the CDR3 is TGCAGTGCAAGTCTAGCTATCGGGGAAGAGACCCAGTACTTC.

The genes are TRBV29-1 and TRBJ2-7; 12 nucleotides align to TRBD1. The germline V gene has CDR1 SQVTM and CDR2 ANQGSEA. This CDR3 has 14 residues. J lost 1 base, V lost 6 bases, and 4 bases had no gene match. CDR3 sequence reads: CSVRDRGQSYEQYF. CDR3 nucleotides: TGCAGCGTCCGGGACAGGGGGCAATCCTACGAGCAGTACTTC.

The V gene is TRBV5-1, the J gene TRBJ2-5; D is perhaps TRBD2 (5 bases). Germline CDR1 SGHRS, CDR2 YFSETQ. The CDR3 loop spans 12 amino acids. Trimming shortened V by 8 bases and J by 2 bases, and 10 bases separated the two germline ends. Here the CDR3 DNA reads TGCGCCAGGACCTCGGGGCAAGAGACCCAGTACTTC. Translated: CARTSGQETQYF.

This clonotype was observed a handful of times. J is TRBJ1-5 and V is TRBV30, with D tentatively TRBD1 (6 bases). Germline V gives CDR1 GTSNPN, CDR2 SVGIG (reference sequence). The V and J ends lost 1 base and 3 bases respectively, with 13 bases between them. The CDR3 spans 15 residues. This CDR3 reads CAWSGGRALNQPQHF. The CDR3 DNA sequence: TGTGCCTGGAGTGGGGGGCGCGCCCTCAATCAGCCCCAGCATTTT.

The V call is TRBV2, the J call TRBJ2-7, with D possibly TRBD2 on 6 matching bases. The V gene's germline CDR1 is SNHLY and CDR2 FYNNEI. With 1 base removed from V and 0 bases from J, the gap between germline ends came to 10 bases. The CDR3 runs 15 residues. The CDR3, as DNA: TGTGCCAGCAGTGAAGATGGGGGAGGCTCCTACGAGCAGTACTTC. Translating gives CASSEDGGGSYEQYF.

This clonotype is a singleton in its sample. The J gene is TRBJ2-1, the V gene TRBV12-3 or TRBV12-4; 8 bases agree with TRBD2. The CDR3 totals 16 residues. V gave up 6 bases and J gave up 2 bases; unmatched junction bases: 9. The chain's CDR3 is CASSRGLVGAYNEQFF. DNA for the CDR3: TGTGCCAGCAGCCGGGGACTAGTGGGAGCCTACAATGAGCAGTTCTTC.

This clonotype was observed many times. The gene calls are TRBV11-2 and TRBJ2-5; 8 positions match TRBD1. Germline assignment: CDR1 SGHAT and CDR2 FQNNGV. V lost 6 bases to trimming and J lost 2 bases; unmatched junction nucleotides: 5. The CDR3 has 14 residues. CDR3 in amino acids: CASRETGVQETQYF. The CDR3 bases are TGTGCCAGCAGAGAGACAGGGGTTCAAGAGACCCAGTACTTC.

The chain carries TRBV7-9 and TRBJ2-5; 10 positions match TRBD2. Germline V CDR1 and CDR2: SEHNR, FQNEAQ (reference sequence). Germline trimming cut 2 bases from V and 5 bases from J; bases unmatched to any gene: 5. This CDR3 has 15 residues. The CDR3 DNA is TGTGCCAGCAGCTTACTAGCGGGAGCGCGCGAGACCCAGTACTTC. Translation: CASSLLAGARETQYF.

The CDR3 loop reads CASSFPGPVTF. The CDR3 bases are TGTGCCAGCAGTTTCCCGGGACCGGTAACCTTC. The rearrangement links TRBV28 to TRBJ1-2; D might be TRBD1 (5 bases). The CDR3 is 11 residues long. Trimming cost V 3 bases and J 14 bases, with 13 bases left between them. Germline loops: CDR1 MDHEN, CDR2 SYDVKM.

This clonotype was counted a few times. The CDR3 spells CSATGPPLQETQYF. CDR3 sequence (DNA): TGCAGTGCCACAGGACCCCCCTTGCAAGAGACCCAGTACTTC. The chain combines TRBV20-1 with TRBJ2-5, with TRBD1 as a possible D gene (5 bases). Per germline, CDR1 DFQATT and CDR2 SNEGSKA (reference sequence). The V end was cut by 6 bases, the J end by 2 bases, with 16 bases between. The CDR3 is 14 amino acids.

The table lists this clonotype with a few counts. CDR3 protein: CSAARLAGRAYNEQFF. CDR3 DNA sequence: TGCAGTGCTGCACGACTAGCGGGCCGAGCCTACAATGAGCAGTTCTTC. The genes are TRBV20-1 and TRBJ2-1; 10 bases line up with TRBD2. This CDR3 spans 16 amino acids. The V gene end was trimmed by 5 bases and the J gene end by 2 bases; junction bases not matched to a gene: 9. The germline gives CDR1 DFQATT, CDR2 SNEGSKA (reference sequence).

This clonotype was seen more than once but under ten times. The rearrangement links TRBV4-1 to TRBJ2-5; 9 bases fit TRBD1. Germline V gene data show CDR1 as MGHRA and CDR2 as YSYEKL. The CDR3 is 14 amino acids. Trimming cost V 3 bases and J 3 bases; bases outside gene matches: 2. The CDR3 DNA follows: TGCGCCAGCAGCCAGAGGACAGGGGAAGAGACCCAGTACTTC. Its translation: CASSQRTGEETQYF.

J is TRBJ2-5 and V is TRBV28, with 7 bases that match TRBD2. The CDR3 totals 15 residues. In germline, CDR1 is MDHEN, CDR2 SYDVKM. V lost 5 bases and J lost 1; bases outside the gene matches: 7. CDR3 sequence reads: CASSAPSGGQETQYF. The DNA of the CDR3 is TGTGCCAGCAGTGCCCCCTCGGGGGGCCAAGAGACCCAGTACTTC. The full variable domain, in which reference TRBV28 and TRBJ2-5 provide the parts outside the CDR3, is DVKVTQSSRYLVKRTGEKVFLECVQDMDHENMFWYRQDPGLGLRLIYFSYDVKMKEKGDIPEGYSVSREKKERFSLILESASTNQTSMYLCASSAPSGGQETQYFGPGTRLLVL.

In this sample, this clonotype turned up a few times. The chain uses TRBV11-2 and TRBJ1-5; no firm D call. The CDR3 covers 15 residues. Germline V gene lookup returns CDR1 SGHAT and CDR2 FQNNGV. Trimming took 0 bases from V and 9 from J, leaving 15 bases between them. CDR3 nucleotides: TGTGCCAGCAGCTTAGATCCGGGCGGCCTGGGGCCCCAGCATTTT. As protein: CASSLDPGGLGPQHF.